Given below is one TCR beta chain in context. The data were taken from a study of T cells in Graves' hyperthyroidism and ophthalmopathy. V gave up 3 bases and J gave up 3 bases, with 12 bases separating them. This CDR3 has 14 residues. Germline V CDR1 and CDR2: SGHTA, FQGNSA. The source material, RNA transcripts, was used to amplify TCR beta CDR3 regions. HTBI primers were used for first-round RT-PCR of the TCR CDR3. TCRdb ran MiXCR on the multiplex PCR reads and lists one entry per CDR3 protein. The top ten hold under 35% of the sample, which has approximately 600,000 distinct CDR3 sequences, less than 25% seen once.

The rearrangement links TRBV7-2 to TRBJ2-7, with a possible D match to TRBD1 (5 bases). The sequenced sample was blood. The clonotype originates from a man between 25 and 39 years old with Graves' ophthalmopathy. CDR3 bases: TGTGCCAGCAGCTTTGTGGACACCTACTACGAGCAGTACTTC. It encodes CASSFVDTYYEQYF.